This record covers a single T cell receptor (beta chain). Its specificity is unknown. Germline V CDR1 and CDR2: KGHDR, SFDVKD. This CDR3 has 15 amino acids. The junction had 7 bases not matched to a gene; V was cut back by 4 bases and J by 5 bases. The data stem from a study of T cell responses to AZD1222 COVID-19 vaccine. Study-level results: There were repertoire samples only from the period after the peak T cell response. White British people made up most donors, females outnumbered males, and clonal diversity was possibly underestimated.

Assay used: immunoSEQ multiplex PCR; TCRdb lists only in-frame clones, some missing. The table shows around 67,000 clones, with about 83% occurring only once. Here the sequenced sample was peripheral blood, taken 28 days after the second AZD1222 dose. The V call is TRBV24-1, the J call TRBJ1-1; 9 bases line up with TRBD1. The TCR originated in an adult who received the AZD1222 COVID-19 vaccine. The CDR3 protein is CATSDLGQGGTEAFF. In nucleotides, the CDR3 is TGTGCCACCAGTGACCTGGGACAGGGTGGGACTGAAGCTTTCTTT.